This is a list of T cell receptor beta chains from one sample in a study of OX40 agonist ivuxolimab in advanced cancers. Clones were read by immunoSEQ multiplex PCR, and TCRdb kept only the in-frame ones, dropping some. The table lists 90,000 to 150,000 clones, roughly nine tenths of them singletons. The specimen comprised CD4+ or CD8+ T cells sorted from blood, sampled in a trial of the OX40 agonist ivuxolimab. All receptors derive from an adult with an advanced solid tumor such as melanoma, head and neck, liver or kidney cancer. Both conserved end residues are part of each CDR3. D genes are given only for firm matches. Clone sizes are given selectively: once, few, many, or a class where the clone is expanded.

cdr3_aa: CASSVVGRVGTDTQYF
cdr3_nt: TGTGCCAGCAGCGTAGTTGGGCGGGTTGGCACAGATACGCAGTATTTT
clone_size: -
d_call: -
j_call: TRBJ2-3
v_call: TRBV9

cdr3_aa: CASSYSDGRNTEAFF
cdr3_nt: TGTGCCAGCAGTTACTCTGACGGTAGGAACACTGAAGCTTTCTTT
clone_size: -
d_call: -
j_call: TRBJ1-1
v_call: TRBV6-6

cdr3_aa: CASSQGLYNEQFF
cdr3_nt: TGTGCCAGCAGCCAGGGCCTCTACAATGAGCAGTTCTTC
clone_size: -
d_call: -
j_call: TRBJ2-1
v_call: TRBV7-2

cdr3_aa: CASSQERVSPLHF
cdr3_nt: TGTGCCAGCAGCCAAGAACGGGTTTCACCCCTCCACTTT
clone_size: few
d_call: -
j_call: TRBJ1-6
v_call: TRBV14

cdr3_aa: CASSLTYEQYF
cdr3_nt: TGTGCCAGCAGCCTTACCTACGAGCAGTACTTC
clone_size: -
d_call: -
j_call: TRBJ2-7
v_call: TRBV7-2

cdr3_aa: CASSLGTAGTIYF
cdr3_nt: TGTGCCAGCAGCTTGGGGACGGCGGGCACCATATATTTT
clone_size: -
d_call: -
j_call: TRBJ1-3
v_call: TRBV7-8

cdr3_aa: CAISDWDKGYEQYF
cdr3_nt: TGTGCCATCAGTGATTGGGACAAGGGGTACGAGCAGTACTTC
clone_size: -
d_call: -
j_call: TRBJ2-7
v_call: TRBV10-3

cdr3_aa: CASSNLQGAPGANVLTF
cdr3_nt: TGTGCCAGCAGCAACCTACAGGGGGCCCCTGGGGCCAACGTCCTGACTTTC
clone_size: few
d_call: TRBD1
j_call: TRBJ2-6
v_call: TRBV11-2

cdr3_aa: CASRTGQGVYGYTF
cdr3_nt: TGTGCCAGCAGGACGGGACAGGGCGTTTATGGCTACACCTTC
clone_size: -
d_call: TRBD1
j_call: TRBJ1-2
v_call: TRBV6-1

cdr3_aa: CASMQDRNTEAFF
cdr3_nt: TGTGCCAGCATGCAAGACAGAAACACTGAAGCTTTCTTT
clone_size: -
d_call: -
j_call: TRBJ1-1
v_call: TRBV2

cdr3_aa: CASSMDRDVAKNIQYF
cdr3_nt: TGTGCCAGTAGTATGGACAGGGATGTTGCCAAAAACATTCAGTACTTC
clone_size: -
d_call: TRBD1
j_call: TRBJ2-4
v_call: TRBV19

cdr3_aa: CAWSAQGHEQFF
cdr3_nt: TGTGCCTGGAGTGCCCAGGGGCATGAGCAGTTCTTC
clone_size: -
d_call: -
j_call: TRBJ2-1
v_call: TRBV30

cdr3_aa: CASRPPGQPYEQYF
cdr3_nt: TGTGCCAGCAGACCTCCGGGACAACCCTACGAGCAGTACTTC
clone_size: -
d_call: -
j_call: TRBJ2-7
v_call: TRBV5-5

cdr3_aa: CASSRLAGREQYF
cdr3_nt: TGTGCCAGCAGCCGATTAGCGGGGCGCGAGCAGTACTTC
clone_size: -
d_call: TRBD2
j_call: TRBJ2-7
v_call: TRBV7-2

cdr3_aa: CASSPPVAGETQYF
cdr3_nt: TGTGCCAGCAGCCCACCCGTCGCGGGGGAGACCCAGTACTTC
clone_size: -
d_call: -
j_call: TRBJ2-5
v_call: TRBV11-1

cdr3_aa: CASSLDRAYEQYF
cdr3_nt: TGTGCCAGCAGCTTGGACAGAGCCTACGAGCAGTACTTC
clone_size: -
d_call: -
j_call: TRBJ2-7
v_call: TRBV6-5

cdr3_aa: CASSTNSPNTGELFF
cdr3_nt: TGTGCCAGCAGTACTAACAGCCCGAACACCGGGGAGCTGTTTTTT
clone_size: -
d_call: -
j_call: TRBJ2-2
v_call: TRBV28

cdr3_aa: CASSRSTDSRSPLHF
cdr3_nt: TGTGCCAGCAGCAGATCAACGGACAGCAGATCACCCCTCCACTTT
clone_size: -
d_call: -
j_call: TRBJ1-6
v_call: TRBV27

cdr3_aa: CASSQGTGRDTQYF
cdr3_nt: TGTGCCAGCAGCCAGGGAACAGGGAGGGATACGCAGTATTTT
clone_size: once
d_call: -
j_call: TRBJ2-3
v_call: TRBV14

cdr3_aa: CASSGGNINEAFF
cdr3_nt: TGTGCCAGCAGCGGGGGGAATATAAACGAAGCTTTCTTT
clone_size: -
d_call: -
j_call: TRBJ1-1
v_call: TRBV11-1

cdr3_aa: CASSLSPGSSGNTIYF
cdr3_nt: TGCGCCAGCAGCTTGTCTCCGGGATCCTCTGGAAACACCATATATTTT
clone_size: -
d_call: -
j_call: TRBJ1-3
v_call: TRBV5-1

cdr3_aa: CASSFYTGELFF
cdr3_nt: TGTGCCAGCAGCTTTTACACCGGGGAGCTGTTTTTT
clone_size: -
d_call: -
j_call: TRBJ2-2
v_call: TRBV7-2

cdr3_aa: CASSQDSARLRETQYF
cdr3_nt: TGTGCCAGCAGCCAAGATTCGGCCAGGCTGCGAGAGACCCAGTACTTC
clone_size: -
d_call: -
j_call: TRBJ2-5
v_call: TRBV14

cdr3_aa: CARSISPRGYF
cdr3_nt: TGTGCCAGAAGCATCTCCCCGAGGGGGTACTTC
clone_size: -
d_call: -
j_call: TRBJ2-5
v_call: TRBV5-3

cdr3_aa: CASKEQGASYGYTF
cdr3_nt: TGTGCCAGCAAAGAGCAGGGGGCTAGCTATGGCTACACCTTC
clone_size: -
d_call: TRBD1
j_call: TRBJ1-2
v_call: TRBV2

cdr3_aa: CASSLGRLYEQYF
cdr3_nt: TGTGCCAGCAGCTTAGGCAGACTCTACGAGCAGTACTTC
clone_size: -
d_call: -
j_call: TRBJ2-7
v_call: TRBV7-2

cdr3_aa: CASSVGASGSHEQYF
cdr3_nt: TGTGCCAGCTCCGTTGGGGCTAGCGGGAGCCACGAGCAGTACTTC
clone_size: -
d_call: TRBD2
j_call: TRBJ2-7
v_call: TRBV18

cdr3_aa: CASSHGIYTIRTEAFF
cdr3_nt: TGTGCCAGCAGTCACGGAATATACACAATTCGCACTGAAGCTTTCTTT
clone_size: -
d_call: -
j_call: TRBJ1-1
v_call: TRBV21-1

cdr3_aa: CAIRTDREAIQYF
cdr3_nt: TGTGCCATCAGGACGGACAGGGAAGCCATTCAGTACTTC
clone_size: -
d_call: TRBD1
j_call: TRBJ2-4
v_call: TRBV10-3

cdr3_aa: CASSPGTGAREAFF
cdr3_nt: TGTGCCAGCTCACCAGGGACAGGGGCCCGTGAAGCTTTCTTT
clone_size: -
d_call: TRBD1
j_call: TRBJ1-1
v_call: TRBV18

cdr3_aa: CASSAGPSGGHTQYF
cdr3_nt: TGTGCCAGCAGCGCCGGGCCCTCGGGAGGACATACGCAGTATTTT
clone_size: -
d_call: TRBD2
j_call: TRBJ2-3
v_call: TRBV19

cdr3_aa: CASSQDKGDTQYF
cdr3_nt: TGTGCCAGCAGCCAAGACAAGGGGGATACGCAGTATTTT
clone_size: -
d_call: -
j_call: TRBJ2-3
v_call: TRBV4-2

cdr3_aa: CASSERATQETQYF
cdr3_nt: TGTGCCAGCAGTGAAAGGGCAACACAAGAGACCCAGTACTTC
clone_size: -
d_call: -
j_call: TRBJ2-5
v_call: TRBV6-1

cdr3_aa: CAISAGTGGEQPQHF
cdr3_nt: TGTGCCATCAGCGCGGGGACAGGGGGCGAACAGCCCCAGCATTTT
clone_size: -
d_call: TRBD1
j_call: TRBJ1-5
v_call: TRBV10-3

cdr3_aa: CASTLGWTVSSGNTIYF
cdr3_nt: TGTGCCAGCACCCTCGGGTGGACAGTGAGCTCTGGAAACACCATATATTTT
clone_size: once
d_call: -
j_call: TRBJ1-3
v_call: TRBV13

cdr3_aa: CASSLSLAGPTDTQYF
cdr3_nt: TGTGCCAGCAGCTTGAGCCTAGCGGGCCCCACAGATACGCAGTATTTT
clone_size: once
d_call: TRBD2
j_call: TRBJ2-3
v_call: TRBV5-4

cdr3_aa: CASSFTSSGGREQYF
cdr3_nt: TGTGCCAGCAGCTTCACCTCTAGCGGGGGCCGCGAGCAGTACTTC
clone_size: -
d_call: TRBD2
j_call: TRBJ2-7
v_call: TRBV5-6

cdr3_aa: CASSPGLAGYEQYF
cdr3_nt: TGTGCCAGCTCACCGGGACTAGCGGGGTACGAGCAGTACTTC
clone_size: -
d_call: TRBD2
j_call: TRBJ2-7
v_call: TRBV18

cdr3_aa: CASSDGQAIRDQPQHF
cdr3_nt: TGTGCCAGCAGTGACGGACAGGCGATACGCGATCAGCCCCAGCATTTT
clone_size: -
d_call: TRBD1
j_call: TRBJ1-5
v_call: TRBV27

cdr3_aa: CASSKGLAGGFSYEQYF
cdr3_nt: TGTGCCAGCAGCAAGGGACTAGCGGGGGGCTTCTCCTACGAGCAGTACTTC
clone_size: once
d_call: -
j_call: TRBJ2-7
v_call: TRBV21-1

cdr3_aa: CASSKEPGPSTTEAFF
cdr3_nt: TGTGCCAGCAGCAAAGAGCCGGGGCCTTCAACCACTGAAGCTTTCTTT
clone_size: once
d_call: -
j_call: TRBJ1-1
v_call: TRBV21-1